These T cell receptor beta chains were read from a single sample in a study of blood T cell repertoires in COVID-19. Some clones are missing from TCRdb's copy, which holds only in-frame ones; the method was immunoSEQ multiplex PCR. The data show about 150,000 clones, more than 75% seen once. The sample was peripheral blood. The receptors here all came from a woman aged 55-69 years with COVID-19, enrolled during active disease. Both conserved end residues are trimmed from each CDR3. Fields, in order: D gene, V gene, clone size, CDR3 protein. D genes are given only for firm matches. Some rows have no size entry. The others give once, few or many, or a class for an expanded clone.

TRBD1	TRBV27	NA	ASSLRGQGDLYEQY
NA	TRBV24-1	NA	ATSYLTPSGANVLT
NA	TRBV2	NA	ASSEYDSTGNTIY
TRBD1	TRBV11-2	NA	ASRATGLNTEAF
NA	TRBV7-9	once	ASSLPRRQGTNYGYT
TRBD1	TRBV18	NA	ASSPPGQSVVTEAF
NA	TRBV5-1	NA	ASSGAAYNEQF
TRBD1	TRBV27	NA	ASRRTGVNTEAF
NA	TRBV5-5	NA	ASSLRGGNTEAF
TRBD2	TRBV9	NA	ASSVESSGGRTQY
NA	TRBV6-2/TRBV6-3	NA	ASSSVNPEAF
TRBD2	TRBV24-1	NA	ATSDSGGAASTDTQY
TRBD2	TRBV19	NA	ASSLAGGAGSTDTQY
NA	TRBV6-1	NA	ASSEPTRHTQY
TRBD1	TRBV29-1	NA	SVQNTGTGDSYEQY
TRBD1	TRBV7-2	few	ASSSPPGQGKH
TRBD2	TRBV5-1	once	ASSLQVAGADEQY
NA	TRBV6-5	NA	ASSYSPPPNTEAF
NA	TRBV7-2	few	ASSGGGSEAF
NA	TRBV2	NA	ASTGNRFSGANVLT
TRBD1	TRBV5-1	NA	ASSPLTGAYEQY
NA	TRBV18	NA	ASSPARDGYGYT
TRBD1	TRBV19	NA	ASSITGGLPYEQY
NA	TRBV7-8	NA	ASSFRTLNTEAF
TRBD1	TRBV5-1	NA	ASSLRTGGSFGYGYT
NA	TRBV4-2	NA	ASSRGSAGSYEQY
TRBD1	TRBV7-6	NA	ASSLGTGGGQPQH
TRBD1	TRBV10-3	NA	AISSTGKDGYT
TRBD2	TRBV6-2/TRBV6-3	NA	ASSPGRLAGVYEQF
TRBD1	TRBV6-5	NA	APRQTGGTDTQY
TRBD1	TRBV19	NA	ASGRGGAGANVLT
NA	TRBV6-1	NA	ASSEPFGGPQDEQF
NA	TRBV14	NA	ASSQDRVKAF
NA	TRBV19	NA	ASSIALGDTEAF
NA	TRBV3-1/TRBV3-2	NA	ASSHDPPRYGYT
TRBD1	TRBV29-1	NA	SVEDRGDRGSLEAF